This TCR beta chain was sequenced in a study of vaccination and CD4 T cells after COVID-19. This sample's treatment: 10-day PBMC culture with coronavirus spike peptide pools or control peptides (ViraFEST assay). Sequenced with the Oncomine TCR Beta short-read assay was DNA taken from cultured CD4+ T cells. Using its own MiXCR run on the PCR reads, TCRdb lists one record per CDR3 protein. The table lists some 2,900 distinct CDR3 sequences, over 70% of them singletons. The CDR3 runs to 11 residues. From germline, CDR1 is MNHEY and CDR2 SVGEGT. With regard to this clonotype: Antigen: not known.

J is TRBJ1-1 and V is TRBV6-2 or TRBV6-3; D is possibly TRBD1 (5 bases). The sample comprised CD4+ T cells from blood, cultured in vitro. The clonotype comes from a human donor who had recovered from COVID-19. The chain's CDR3 is CECRADTEAFF. The DNA of the CDR3 is TGTGAATGCAGGGCGGACACTGAAGCTTTCTTT.